Below are 18 T cell receptor beta chains sequenced from a single sample in a study of blood T cell repertoires in COVID-19. Using immunoSEQ multiplex PCR, the repertoire was profiled, and TCRdb retains in-frame clones only, with some absent. The sample lists about 150,000 clones; 80% to 90% were seen once. The material sequenced was PBMCs or T cells enriched from blood (not recorded which). All receptors derive from a man in his fifties who had recovered from COVID-19.

This sequence joins TRBV7-8 and TRBJ1-3, with no clear D. The V end lost 5 bases, the J end lost 3 bases, and 11 bases lay between the germline ends. This CDR3 region has 14 residues. Germline CDR1 and CDR2: SGHVS and FQNEAQ. The CDR3 DNA reads TGTGCCAGCAGCCACCGGGAGGGTGGAAACACCATATATTTT. Translated: CASSHREGGNTIYF.

To note about this clone: The same CDR3 arises from other DNA sequences in this sample as well. The chain carries TRBV2 and TRBJ1-5, with D maybe TRBD1 (5 bases). V was pared by 3 bases and J by 3 bases, with 9 bases between. The CDR3 sequence is 14 residues long. The germline gives CDR1 SNHLY, CDR2 FYNNEI. The CDR3 reads CASSDRVSNQPQHF. The CDR3 nucleotides are TGTGCCAGCAGTGACAGGGTGTCCAATCAGCCCCAGCATTTT. The full variable domain, its missing parts supplied by reference TRBV2 and TRBJ1-5, is EPEVTQTPSHQVTQMGQEVILRCVPISNHLYFYWYRQILGQKVEFLVSFYNNEISEKSEIFDDQFSVERPDGSNFTLKIRSTKLEDSAMYFCASSDRVSNQPQHFGDGTRLSIL.

The chain uses TRBV28 and TRBJ1-4, with TRBD1 matching over 8 bases. The CDR3 totals 14 residues. V shed 2 bases and J 8 bases; nucleotides not matched to a gene: 4. Germline V gene data show CDR1 as MDHEN and CDR2 as SYDVKM. CDR3 nucleotides: TGTGCCAGCAGTTTAAAACAGGGGGACGAAAAACTGTTTTTT. Its protein product is CASSLKQGDEKLFF. Variable domain in full (rest from reference TRBV28 and TRBJ1-4): DVKVTQSSRYLVKRTGEKVFLECVQDMDHENMFWYRQDPGLGLRLIYFSYDVKMKEKGDIPEGYSVSREKKERFSLILESASTNQTSMYLCASSLKQGDEKLFFGSGTQLSVL.

The chain joins TRBV27 to TRBJ2-3; TRBD2 matches 12 bases. Germline V gene sequence: CDR1 MNHEY, CDR2 SMNVEV (reference sequence). The V and J ends lost 5 bases and 10 bases, in that order; junction bases with no gene match: 7. The CDR3 runs 14 residues. The CDR3 reads CASSTGLAGISQYF. CDR3 in DNA: TGTGCCAGCAGTACAGGACTAGCGGGGATCTCGCAGTATTTT.

The V call is TRBV29-1, the J call TRBJ1-2; the D is unclear. CDR1 is SQVTM, CDR2 ANQGSEA, per germline. Trimming took 7 bases from V and 8 from J, leaving 14 bases between them. The CDR3 totals 11 residues. The CDR3 DNA reads TGCAGCGACCTTAGAGGCGGAGGCTACACCTTC. Its translation: CSDLRGGGYTF. The full variable domain, with the rest looked up from reference TRBV29-1 and TRBJ1-2, is SAVISQKPSRDICQRGTSLTIQCQVDSQVTMMFWYRQQPGQSLTLIATANQGSEATYESGFVIDKFPISRPNLTFSTLTVSNMSPEDSSIYLCSDLRGGGYTFGSGTRLTVV.

The chain carries TRBV11-3 and TRBJ2-2; a weak D match, TRBD1 (5 bases). The CDR3 sequence is 13 residues long. Trimming left V 7 bases short and J 1 base short, with 7 bases between. Per germline, CDR1 SGHNT and CDR2 YENEEA. CDR3 bases: TGTGCCAGCACGGACAAGAACACCGGGGAGCTGTTTTTT. Its protein product is CASTDKNTGELFF.

The J gene is TRBJ1-3, the V gene TRBV7-8; the match to TRBD1 covers 8 bases. Germline loops: CDR1 SGHVS, CDR2 FQNEAQ. Unmatched junction bases numbered 6, after V lost 3 bases and J lost 5 bases. CDR3 length: 15 amino acids. This chain's CDR3 is CASSFRTGQRNTIYF. Here the CDR3 DNA reads TGTGCCAGCAGCTTCCGGACAGGGCAAAGAAACACCATATATTTT.

The chain links TRBV4-1 to TRBJ1-2; 9 bases are a match to TRBD1. The V gene end was trimmed by 0 bases and the J gene end by 4 bases; junction bases not matched to a gene: 6. Germline V gives CDR1 MGHRA, CDR2 YSYEKL. The CDR3 runs 16 residues. In DNA form, the CDR3 reads TGCGCCAGCAGCCAAGACGACAGGGGGTTCGGCTATGGCTACACCTTC. Encoded protein: CASSQDDRGFGYGYTF.

V gene TRBV4-1 combines with J gene TRBJ1-2; 9 nucleotides match TRBD1. Germline V gene data show CDR1 as MGHRA and CDR2 as YSYEKL. CDR3 length equals 16 residues. The ends lost 1 base at V and 4 bases at J; junction bases unmatched: 7. The CDR3 is CASSQGQTGGIYGYTF. The CDR3 bases are TGCGCCAGCAGCCAAGGTCAGACAGGGGGGATCTATGGCTACACCTTC.

The chain combines TRBV28 with TRBJ2-5; 13 bases match TRBD2. The CDR3 loop spans 16 amino acids. Germline-derived CDR1 and CDR2 are MDHEN and SYDVKM. V lost 5 bases and J lost 5; bases outside the gene matches: 8. The chain's CDR3 is CASSPGLAGVRETQYF. CDR3 in DNA: TGTGCCAGCAGTCCAGGACTAGCGGGAGTACGTGAGACCCAGTACTTC.

The gene calls are TRBV7-3 and TRBJ1-2; D perhaps matches TRBD1 (5 bases). CDR3 length equals 14 residues. Deletions cut 1 base from V and 7 bases from J, with 13 bases between. Germline V gene data show CDR1 as SGHTA and CDR2 as FQGTGA. CDR3 nucleotide sequence: TGTGCCAGCAGCTTAATGCCAGGGTTGGGTGGCTACACCTTC. It is translated as CASSLMPGLGGYTF. The full variable domain, completed using reference TRBV7-3 and TRBJ1-2, is GAGVSQTPSNKVTEKGKYVELRCDPISGHTALYWYRQSLGQGPEFLIYFQGTGAADDSGLPNDRFFAVRPEGSVSTLKIQRTERGDSAVYLCASSLMPGLGGYTFGSGTRLTVV.

The V call is TRBV2, the J call TRBJ1-1; D might be TRBD1 (5 bases). Germline lookup yields CDR1 SNHLY and CDR2 FYNNEI. Deletions cut 6 bases from V and 0 bases from J, with 11 bases between. The CDR3 length is 14 residues. Written as DNA, the CDR3 is TGTGCCAGCAGCGCCCAGGGCTTGAACACTGAAGCTTTCTTT. This translates into CASSAQGLNTEAFF.

This clone was recorded a few times. The chain uses TRBV6-5 and TRBJ1-2; 7 positions agree with TRBD1. From germline, CDR1 is MNHEY and CDR2 SVGAGI. This CDR3 comprises 14 residues. Trimming removed 6 bases from V and 1 base from J; junction bases left unmatched: 5. CDR3 nucleotide sequence: TGTGCCAGCAGCCCGGGACAGCTTAACTATGGCTACACCTTC. Translation: CASSPGQLNYGYTF.

The rearrangement uses TRBV23-1 and TRBJ2-1, with unresolved D. TRBV23-1 is filed as an ORF, its function uncertain. The CDR3 spans 13 residues. The V end lost 7 bases, the J end lost 5 bases, and 12 bases lay between the germline ends. CDR3 residues: CASTRYTNNEQFF. The CDR3 nucleotides are TGCGCCAGCACCCGTTACACAAACAATGAGCAGTTCTTC.

The chain has TRBV11-2 and TRBJ2-5, with D unclear. The germline CDR1 and CDR2 sequences are SGHAT and FQNNGV. The CDR3 has 11 amino acids. With 6 bases removed from V and 2 bases from J, the gap between germline ends came to 4 bases. CDR3 bases: TGTGCCAGCAGTTCTCAAGAGACCCAGTACTTC. It is translated as CASSSQETQYF. Full variable domain (rest looked up from reference TRBV11-2 and TRBJ2-5): EAGVAQSPRYKIIEKRQSVAFWCNPISGHATLYWYQQILGQGPKLLIQFQNNGVVDDSQLPKDRFSAERLKGVDSTLKIQPAKLEDSAVYLCASSSQETQYFGPGTRLLVL.

The chain carries TRBV27 and TRBJ1-1, with TRBD1 matching over 7 bases. Per the germline V gene, CDR1 is MNHEY and CDR2 is SMNVEV (reference sequence). This CDR3 comprises 16 residues. V was pared by 5 bases and J by 0 bases, with 9 bases of the junction left unmatched. CDR3 sequence reads: CASSPSTGQVNTEAFF. The CDR3 nucleotides read TGTGCCAGCAGTCCCTCGACAGGGCAGGTGAACACTGAAGCTTTCTTT.

The chain joins TRBV7-3 to TRBJ2-2; D ambiguous. V lost 4 bases and J 0 bases, leaving 6 bases between the germline ends. CDR1 and CDR2 (germline): SGHTA, FQGTGA. CDR3 length: 14 amino acids. CDR3 sequence reads: CASSSPANTGELFF. The CDR3 nucleotides are TGTGCCAGCAGCTCCCCAGCGAACACCGGGGAGCTGTTTTTT.

This chain links TRBV19 with TRBJ1-5; 7 bases agree with TRBD1. This CDR3 is built from 16 residues. V dropped 3 bases and J dropped 4; count of bases not matched to a gene: 9. From germline, CDR1 is LNHDA and CDR2 SQIVND (reference sequence). CDR3 DNA sequence: TGTGCCAGTAGTATTTTCCGATCGACAGGGAATCAGCCCCAGCATTTT. Protein product: CASSIFRSTGNQPQHF.